This T cell receptor (beta chain) was documented in a study of CD8+ T cells in alopecia areata. As for the study in general: The drug, oral tofacitinib, was given to treated patients at 5 to 10 mg twice daily. For treated patients, severity scores reflected the percentage of scalp area affected. Study findings and constraints: Scalp and blood samples kept many expanded lesional clones throughout tofacitinib. Patients displayed less clarity in TCR sharing than mice, a finding possibly related to HLA.

V shed 2 bases, J shed 6 bases, and the junction held 8 bases outside the gene matches. This CDR3 is 16 amino acids long. CDR1 is SGHVS and CDR2 is FNYEAQ in the germline V gene. Comments on this clone: Antigen specificity is unknown.

Following RNA extraction, reverse transcription yielded cDNA that acted as the sequencing template. Produced via immunoSEQ multiplex PCR; TCRdb's table is partial and in-frame only. The sample shows 110,000 to 150,000 clones, roughly 82% of them seen only once. Described treatment: oral pan-JAK inhibitor, 5-10 mg twice daily. The sequenced sample was CD8+ T cells sorted from blood, obtained at week 4, from a patient treated with tofacitinib. The chain combines TRBV7-6 with TRBJ2-4; TRBD2 agrees at 9 bases. This sequence was found in a human donor with alopecia areata. CDR3 sequence reads: CASSLMDSGGPNIQYF. As DNA, the CDR3 is TGTGCCAGCAGCTTAATGGATAGCGGGGGCCCAAACATTCAGTACTTC.